Sequencing of this T cell receptor beta chain was carried out in a study of cytomegalovirus exposure and HLA in healthy donors. For this clone: The antigen remains unidentified.

Germline loops: CDR1 SGDLS, CDR2 YYNGEE. The CDR3 consists of 14 residues. With 2 bases removed from V and 2 bases from J, the gap between germline ends came to 9 bases. PCR amplification relied on 60 Vbeta primers (plus 13 Jbeta primers). Measured with immunoSEQ multiplex PCR; TCRdb has only the in-frame clones, and not every one. The sample carries some 170,000 clones, 70% to 80% recorded once. All donors participated as healthy donors of bone marrow. Study findings and constraints: There were over 150 TCR beta chains listed as cytomegalovirus-associated. The classifier, whose performance was assessed in both the original and validation cohorts, reportedly diagnosed cytomegalovirus status with high specificity and sensitivity.

This receptor was taken from a man in his sixties in good health and CMV-seronegative. The specimen sequenced was PBMCs. V gene TRBV9 combines with J gene TRBJ2-3; D unclear. The CDR3 spells CASSVRADTDTQYF. Here the CDR3 DNA reads TGTGCCAGCAGCGTGAGAGCTGACACAGATACGCAGTATTTT.